This T cell receptor beta chain appears in the sequencing data of a study of OX40 agonist ivuxolimab in advanced cancers. The CDR3 is made up of 13 amino acids. V gave up 2 bases and J gave up 6 bases, with 12 bases separating them. Germline CDR1 SGDLS, CDR2 YYNGEE. This clone counts as medium-sized. What it binds is not known. TCRdb's table, derived via immunoSEQ multiplex PCR, lists solely in-frame clones and lacks some. This sample has around 31,000 clones, with more than 85% found just once. Notes on the study in general: More expanded clones were found, on average, in CD8+ than in CD4+ T cells.

This clonotype originated in an adult with an advanced solid tumor such as melanoma, head and neck, liver or kidney cancer. V usage is TRBV9 and J usage is TRBJ2-7; D gene ambiguous. The material sequenced was CD4+ or CD8+ T cells sorted from blood, taken in a trial of the OX40 agonist ivuxolimab. CDR3 sequence reads: CASSVGISSEQYF. The CDR3 DNA sequence: TGTGCCAGCAGCGTTGGCATATCGTCCGAGCAGTACTTC.